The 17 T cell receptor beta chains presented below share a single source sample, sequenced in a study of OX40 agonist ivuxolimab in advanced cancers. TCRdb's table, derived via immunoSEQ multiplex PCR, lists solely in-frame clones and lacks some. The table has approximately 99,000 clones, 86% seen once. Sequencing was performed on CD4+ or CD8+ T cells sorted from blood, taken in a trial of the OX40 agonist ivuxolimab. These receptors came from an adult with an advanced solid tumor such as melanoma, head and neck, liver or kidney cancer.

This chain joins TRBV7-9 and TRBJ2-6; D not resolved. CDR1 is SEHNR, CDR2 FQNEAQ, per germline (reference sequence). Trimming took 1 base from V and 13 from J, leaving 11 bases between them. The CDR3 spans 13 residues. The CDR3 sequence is CASSLGLIGVLTF. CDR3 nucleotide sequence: TGTGCCAGCAGCTTAGGCCTGATAGGAGTCCTGACTTTC.

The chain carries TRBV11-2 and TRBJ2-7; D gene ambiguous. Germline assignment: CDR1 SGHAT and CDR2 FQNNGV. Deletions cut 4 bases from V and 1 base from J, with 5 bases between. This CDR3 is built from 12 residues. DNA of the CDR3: TGTGCCAGCAGCTATTCGTCCTACGAGCAGTACTTC. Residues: CASSYSSYEQYF.

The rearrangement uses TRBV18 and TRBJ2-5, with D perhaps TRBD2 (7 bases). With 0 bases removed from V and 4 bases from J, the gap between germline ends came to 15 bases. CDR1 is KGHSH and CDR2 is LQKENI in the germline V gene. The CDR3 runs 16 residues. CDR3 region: CASSPPRGAGSETQYF. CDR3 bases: TGTGCCAGCTCACCACCTCGGGGGGCCGGGTCAGAGACCCAGTACTTC.

CDR3 sequence reads: CASSIKREIRDTQYF. CDR3 sequence (DNA): TGTGCCAGCAGCATAAAGCGGGAGATCCGAGATACGCAGTATTTT. V and J are TRBV5-6 and TRBJ2-3; TRBD2 matches 8 bases. This CDR3 is 15 amino acids long. Germline CDR1 is SGHDT and CDR2 is YYEEEE. Unmatched junction bases numbered 9, after V lost 4 bases and J lost 5 bases. Full variable domain (outside the CDR3, taken from reference TRBV5-6 and TRBJ2-3): DAGVTQSPTHLIKTRGQQVTLRCSPKSGHDTVSWYQQALGQGPQFIFQYYEEEERQRGNFPDRFSGHQFPNYSSELNVNALLLGDSALYLCASSIKREIRDTQYFGPGTRLTVL.

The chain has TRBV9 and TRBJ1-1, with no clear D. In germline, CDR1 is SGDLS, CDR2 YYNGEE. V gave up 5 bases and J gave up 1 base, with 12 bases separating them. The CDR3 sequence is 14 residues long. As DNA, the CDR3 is TGTGCCAGCAGTACCGGGTTTTCGAACACTGAAGCTTTCTTT. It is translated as CASSTGFSNTEAFF.

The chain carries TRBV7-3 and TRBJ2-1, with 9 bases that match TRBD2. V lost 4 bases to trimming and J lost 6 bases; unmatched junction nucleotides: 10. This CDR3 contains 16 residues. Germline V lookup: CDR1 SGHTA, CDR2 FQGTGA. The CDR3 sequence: CASSSPAGGYVNEQFF. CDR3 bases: TGTGCCAGCAGCTCCCCAGCGGGAGGTTACGTCAATGAGCAGTTCTTC. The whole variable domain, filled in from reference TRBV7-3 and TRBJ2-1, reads GAGVSQTPSNKVTEKGKYVELRCDPISGHTALYWYRQSLGQGPEFLIYFQGTGAADDSGLPNDRFFAVRPEGSVSTLKIQRTERGDSAVYLCASSSPAGGYVNEQFFGPGTRLTVL.

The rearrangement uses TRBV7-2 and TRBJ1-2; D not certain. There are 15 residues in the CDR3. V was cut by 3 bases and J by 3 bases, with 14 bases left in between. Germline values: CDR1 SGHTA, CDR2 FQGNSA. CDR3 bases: TGTGCCAGCAGCTTTGGTGGGAAAAGCGACTATGGCTACACCTTC. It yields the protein CASSFGGKSDYGYTF. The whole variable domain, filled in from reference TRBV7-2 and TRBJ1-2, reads GAGVSQSPSNKVTEKGKDVELRCDPISGHTALYWYRQSLGQGLEFLIYFQGNSAPDKSGLPSDRFSAERTGGSVSTLTIQRTQQEDSAVYLCASSFGGKSDYGYTFGSGTRLTVV.

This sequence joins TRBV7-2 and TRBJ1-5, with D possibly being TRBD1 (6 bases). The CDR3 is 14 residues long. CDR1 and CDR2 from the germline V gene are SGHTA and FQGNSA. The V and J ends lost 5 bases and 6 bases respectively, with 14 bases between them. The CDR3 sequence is CASSPRGGGQPQHF. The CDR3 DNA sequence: TGTGCCAGCAGCCCGCGGGGGGGCGGTCAGCCCCAGCATTTT.

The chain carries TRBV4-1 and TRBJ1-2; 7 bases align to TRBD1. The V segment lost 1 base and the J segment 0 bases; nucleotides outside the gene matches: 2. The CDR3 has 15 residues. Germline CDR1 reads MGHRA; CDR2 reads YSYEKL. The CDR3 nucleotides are TGCGCCAGCAGCCAAGGACAGGGACCTAACTATGGCTACACCTTC. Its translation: CASSQGQGPNYGYTF.

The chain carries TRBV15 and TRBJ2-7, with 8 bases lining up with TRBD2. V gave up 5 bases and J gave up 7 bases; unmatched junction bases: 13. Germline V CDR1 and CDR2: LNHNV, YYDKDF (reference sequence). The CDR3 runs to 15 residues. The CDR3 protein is CATSSLREGLGEQYF. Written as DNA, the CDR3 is TGTGCCACCAGCTCACTTCGGGAGGGCCTGGGGGAGCAGTACTTC.

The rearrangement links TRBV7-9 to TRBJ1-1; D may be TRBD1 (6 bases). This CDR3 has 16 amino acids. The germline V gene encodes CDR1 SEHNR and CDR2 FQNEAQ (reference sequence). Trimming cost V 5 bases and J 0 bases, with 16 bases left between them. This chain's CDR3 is CASSPQGSGVNTEAFF. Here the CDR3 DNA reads TGTGCCAGCAGCCCGCAGGGGTCGGGGGTGAACACTGAAGCTTTCTTT. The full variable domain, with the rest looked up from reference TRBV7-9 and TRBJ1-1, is DTGVSQNPRHKITKRGQNVTFRCDPISEHNRLYWYRQTLGQGPEFLTYFQNEAQLEKSRLLSDRFSAERPKGSFSTLEIQRTEQGDSAMYLCASSPQGSGVNTEAFFGQGTRLTVV.

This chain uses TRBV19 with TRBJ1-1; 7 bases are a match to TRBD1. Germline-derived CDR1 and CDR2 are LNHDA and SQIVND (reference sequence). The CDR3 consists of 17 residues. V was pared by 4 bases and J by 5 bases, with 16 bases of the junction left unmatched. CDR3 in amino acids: CASSTFPYRGPLTEAFF. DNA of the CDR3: TGTGCCAGTAGTACTTTCCCTTACAGGGGCCCTTTAACTGAAGCTTTCTTT.

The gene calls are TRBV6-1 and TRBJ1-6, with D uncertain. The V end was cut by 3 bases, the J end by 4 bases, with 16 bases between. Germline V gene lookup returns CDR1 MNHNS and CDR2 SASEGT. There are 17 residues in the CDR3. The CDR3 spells CASSEDPVLQYNSPLHF. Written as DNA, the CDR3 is TGTGCCAGCAGTGAGGACCCGGTACTTCAATATAATTCACCCCTCCACTTT.

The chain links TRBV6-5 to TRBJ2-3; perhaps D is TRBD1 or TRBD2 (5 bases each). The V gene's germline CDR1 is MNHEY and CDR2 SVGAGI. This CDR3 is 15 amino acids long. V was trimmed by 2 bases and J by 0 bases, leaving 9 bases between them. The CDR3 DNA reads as TGTGCCAGCAGTTACGGGGACGCTAGCACAGATACGCAGTATTTT. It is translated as CASSYGDASTDTQYF.

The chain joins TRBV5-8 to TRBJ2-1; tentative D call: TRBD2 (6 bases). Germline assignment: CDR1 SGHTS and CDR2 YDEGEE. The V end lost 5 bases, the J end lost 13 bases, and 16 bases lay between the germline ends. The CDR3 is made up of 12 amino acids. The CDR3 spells CASSFLGGPQFF. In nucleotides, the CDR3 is TGTGCCAGCAGTTTCCTCGGAGGGCCACAGTTCTTC. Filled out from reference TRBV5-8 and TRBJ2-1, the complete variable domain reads EAGVTQSPTHLIKTRGQQATLRCSPISGHTSVYWYQQALGLGLQFLLWYDEGEERNRGNFPPRFSGRQFPNYSSELNVNALELEDSALYLCASSFLGGPQFFGPGTRLTVL.

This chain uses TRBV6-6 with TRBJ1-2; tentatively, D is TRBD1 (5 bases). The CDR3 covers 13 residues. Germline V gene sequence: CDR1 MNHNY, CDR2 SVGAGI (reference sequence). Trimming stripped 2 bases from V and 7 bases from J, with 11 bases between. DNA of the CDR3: TGTGCCAGCAGTTACCGCCAGGGAAGTGGCTACACCTTC. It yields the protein CASSYRQGSGYTF.

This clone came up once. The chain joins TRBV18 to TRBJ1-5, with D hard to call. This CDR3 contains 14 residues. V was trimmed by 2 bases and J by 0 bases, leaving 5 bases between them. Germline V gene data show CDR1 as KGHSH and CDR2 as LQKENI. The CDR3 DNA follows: TGTGCCAGCTCACCAGATTATAGCAATCAGCCCCAGCATTTT. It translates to CASSPDYSNQPQHF.